These 9 T cell receptor beta chains came from one sample sequenced in a study of blood T cell repertoires in COVID-19. Produced via immunoSEQ multiplex PCR; TCRdb's table is partial and in-frame only. Here the sample spans a few hundred thousand clones, approximately 90% being singletons. Input material: peripheral blood. The receptors shown here come from a woman aged 55-69 years with COVID-19, enrolled during active disease.

The chain is built from TRBV6-5 and TRBJ1-1; weak D call: TRBD1 (6 bases). There are 14 residues in the CDR3. Germline CDR1 and CDR2: MNHEY and SVGAGI. The V and J ends lost 6 bases and 1 base respectively, with 12 bases between them. CDR3 in amino acids: CASRTDRTNTEAFF. The CDR3 bases are TGTGCCAGCAGGACGGACAGAACGAACACTGAAGCTTTCTTT.

The chain uses TRBV18 and TRBJ2-7, with D possibly TRBD1 on 6 matching bases. This CDR3 contains 15 residues. The V and J ends lost 6 bases and 2 bases respectively, with 17 bases between them. Germline assignment: CDR1 KGHSH and CDR2 LQKENI. The CDR3 sequence: CASSPGEGGTYEQYF. The CDR3 DNA sequence: TGTGCCAGCTCCCCTGGTGAAGGGGGAACCTACGAGCAGTACTTC.

V is TRBV28 and J is TRBJ1-2; 12 bases match TRBD1. The CDR3 runs to 16 residues. Germline loops: CDR1 MDHEN, CDR2 SYDVKM. V was pared by 5 bases and J by 7 bases, with 11 bases of the junction left unmatched. CDR3 DNA: TGTGCCAGCAGTGCCGGGACAGGGGGCCTTCTGGGTGGCTACACCTTC. Its translation: CASSAGTGGLLGGYTF.

Details on this clone: This specimen includes other DNA sequences encoding the same CDR3. The rearrangement uses TRBV6-5 and TRBJ1-1; D unresolved. Germline-derived CDR1 and CDR2 are MNHEY and SVGAGI. V lost 0 bases to trimming and J lost 5 bases, with 7 bases between them. The CDR3 covers 13 residues. CDR3 DNA sequence: TGTGCCAGCAGTTACTCTTTCGGGACTGAAGCTTTCTTT. Amino acid sequence: CASSYSFGTEAFF.

The rearrangement links TRBV18 to TRBJ1-1, with D possibly matching TRBD1 (6 bases). Germline assignment: CDR1 KGHSH and CDR2 LQKENI. The CDR3 is made up of 13 amino acids. The V and J ends lost 3 bases and 10 bases respectively, with 15 bases between them. CDR3 amino acids: CASSPMTGVGAFF. The DNA of the CDR3 is TGTGCCAGCTCACCGATGACAGGAGTCGGAGCTTTCTTT.

The genes are TRBV28 and TRBJ1-2; 7 positions agree with TRBD1. Losses at the gene ends were 5 bases for V and 13 bases for J; bases not matched to a gene: 10. CDR1 MDHEN and CDR2 SYDVKM come from the germline V gene. The CDR3 sequence is 12 residues long. The DNA of the CDR3 is TGTGCCAGCAGTCTGGGCGGGACAGCGACCACCTTC. This gives the protein CASSLGGTATTF.

The J gene is TRBJ1-1, the V gene TRBV7-2; a possible D gene is TRBD1 (6 bases). The V gene lost 1 base and the J gene lost 7 bases, with 7 bases spanning the gap. The CDR3 is 12 amino acids. Germline CDR1 reads SGHTA; CDR2 reads FQGNSA. CDR3 coding DNA: TGTGCCAGCAGCTTAGTGACAGGTGAAGCTTTCTTT. Its translation: CASSLVTGEAFF.

This clone was recorded once. V and J are TRBV5-1 and TRBJ1-1; weak D call: TRBD1 (5 bases). V lost 5 bases and J 0 bases, leaving 11 bases between the germline ends. CDR1 and CDR2 (germline): SGHRS, YFSETQ. CDR3 length equals 14 residues. The CDR3 sequence is CASRTANMNTEAFF. The CDR3 region has the DNA TGCGCCAGCAGGACAGCAAACATGAACACTGAAGCTTTCTTT.

This sequence joins TRBV2 and TRBJ2-3; 7 positions match TRBD2. Germline-derived CDR1 and CDR2 are SNHLY and FYNNEI. V was pared by 2 bases and J by 2 bases, with 10 bases of the junction left unmatched. There are 17 residues in the CDR3. The CDR3 here is CASSESLAGDPTDTQYF. In nucleotides, the CDR3 is TGTGCCAGCAGTGAAAGCCTGGCGGGGGACCCCACAGATACGCAGTATTTT.